This T cell receptor (beta chain) derives from a study of response to subunit inactivated influenza vaccine. TCRdb re-derived calls from the RT-PCR reads in MiXCR, one entry per CDR3 protein. The table lists around 790,000 distinct CDR3 sequences, 21% of them singletons, with about a tenth in the top ten. Study results and limitations: Authors proposed each seasonal influenza vaccination draws in few new T cells.

The CDR3 is 17 residues long. V lost 3 bases, J lost 5 bases, and 13 bases stayed unmatched. From germline, CDR1 is MNHEY and CDR2 SMNVEV (reference sequence). A note on this clonotype: The antigen is unknown.

The sequence came from a man aged 50 to 59 who received an inactivated influenza vaccine. The sequences come from PBMCs from blood, collected 4 to 6 days after vaccination. V usage is TRBV27 and J usage is TRBJ2-3; 8 nucleotides agree with TRBD1. CDR3 sequence (DNA): TGTGCCAGCAGTTTGACAACTGCAGGGGGCTTCAGAGATACGCAGTATTTT. Its protein is CASSLTTAGGFRDTQYF.